This paragraph covers one T cell receptor beta chain sequence. Antigen: not known. The data belong to a study of T cell responses to AZD1222 COVID-19 vaccine. General study points: Across the whole spike, CD4 TCRs peaked at regions 160-218 and 743-854. The sample set comprised mostly white British donors with more females, and clonal diversity was possibly underestimated. Spike-specific TCR breadth and depth both grew after two AZD1222 doses.

Sequenced by immunoSEQ multiplex PCR; TCRdb stores in-frame clones only, minus some. Of about 260,000 clones detected, approximately 95% appear once; the ten largest clones hold 0.5% to 0.65%. Germline V CDR1 and CDR2: LNHDA, SQIVND (reference sequence). With 5 bases removed from V and 3 bases from J, the gap between germline ends came to 11 bases. The CDR3 is 14 amino acids. This rearrangement joins TRBV19 to TRBJ1-5; D is uncertain. The receptor was isolated from an adult in good health. The source material was peripheral blood, sampled on day 0 of AZD1222 vaccination. The CDR3 here is CASSFSGFNQPQHF. DNA for the CDR3: TGTGCCAGTAGTTTCTCAGGTTTCAATCAGCCCCAGCATTTT.